This TCR beta chain is from a study of blood T cells in healthy people across ages. This CDR3 spans 13 amino acids. Germline V gives CDR1 DFQATT, CDR2 SNEGSKA (reference sequence). With 0 bases clipped from V and 6 bases from J, the junction kept 1 base outside the gene matches. Notes on the study in general: Long-lived donors carried more naive CD4+ cells and greater diversity than aged donors.

This clonotype appeared a few times. What it binds is unknown. Next came a second PCR, run for about 7 to 12 cycles, which used a sample-barcoded 5' primer along with a J-beta primer mix. TCRdb independently ran MiXCR on the 5' RACE reads; one entry per CDR3 protein. The data contain approximately 730,000 distinct CDR3 sequences, roughly 47% of them seen just once; the ten biggest clones take up more than 20%. The specimen was blood. This TCR came from an older woman in good health. The V call is TRBV20-1, the J call TRBJ2-7; 11 bases match TRBD2. CDR3 amino acids: CSARDGLAGEQYF. CDR3 DNA: TGCAGTGCTAGAGATGGACTAGCGGGCGAGCAGTACTTC.